A selection of T cell receptor beta chains follows, all from one sample in a study of beta chain features in type 1 diabetes. The protocol was immunoSEQ multiplex PCR, while the TCRdb copy is restricted to in-frame clones and leaves out a portion. The sample contains about 700,000 clones, around an eighth of which appear only once. The sequenced sample consisted of naive CD4+ T cells from blood. The receptors here all came from a man between 18 and 29 years old with type 1 diabetes. CDR3s include the opening cysteine and the closing phenylalanine or tryptophan. Each record gives: clone size, V gene, J gene, CDR3 protein. Expanded clones get a size class; other rows say once, few or many, or leave the size out.

abundance: few; v_gene: TRBV9; j_gene: TRBJ1-5; CDR3aa: CASSVGPAQGASDQPQHF
abundance: -; v_gene: TRBV6-1; j_gene: TRBJ1-1; CDR3aa: CATCSYPDKNTEAFF
abundance: -; v_gene: TRBV29-1; j_gene: TRBJ2-3; CDR3aa: CSVVGEKGTDTQYF
abundance: few; v_gene: TRBV7-6; j_gene: TRBJ1-2; CDR3aa: CASSLGTGAVTFYGYTF
abundance: few; v_gene: TRBV9; j_gene: TRBJ1-1; CDR3aa: CASSPGLYTEAFF
abundance: few; v_gene: TRBV25-1; j_gene: TRBJ1-4; CDR3aa: CASGSSGTANEKLFF
abundance: few; v_gene: TRBV7-9; j_gene: TRBJ2-3; CDR3aa: CASSFNEPDTQYF
abundance: -; v_gene: TRBV5-1; j_gene: TRBJ1-5; CDR3aa: CASSARQGDQPQHF
abundance: -; v_gene: TRBV6-5; j_gene: TRBJ2-1; CDR3aa: CASSYSSGSSYNEQFF
abundance: -; v_gene: TRBV27; j_gene: TRBJ1-2; CDR3aa: CASSRDRANYGYTF
abundance: few; v_gene: TRBV14; j_gene: TRBJ2-3; CDR3aa: CASSQDRGSTDTQYF
abundance: -; v_gene: TRBV6-1; j_gene: TRBJ1-1; CDR3aa: CASSGGTVNTEAFF
abundance: -; v_gene: TRBV11-2; j_gene: TRBJ2-5; CDR3aa: CASSLDRAGAKETQYF
abundance: -; v_gene: TRBV13; j_gene: TRBJ2-2; CDR3aa: CASSLFGKTTGELFF
abundance: -; v_gene: TRBV20-1; j_gene: TRBJ2-7; CDR3aa: CSATGNEQYF
abundance: few; v_gene: TRBV28; j_gene: TRBJ2-2; CDR3aa: CASSLQGTGELFF
abundance: few; v_gene: TRBV11-2; j_gene: TRBJ2-1; CDR3aa: CASSLVTGTGEQFF
abundance: few; v_gene: TRBV28; j_gene: TRBJ2-7; CDR3aa: CASQYYWTALHEQYF
abundance: -; v_gene: TRBV14; j_gene: TRBJ2-3; CDR3aa: CASSQVGLAVTDTQYF
abundance: -; v_gene: TRBV7-9; j_gene: TRBJ1-1; CDR3aa: CASSLEGQGWENTEAFF
abundance: few; v_gene: TRBV29-1; j_gene: TRBJ2-5; CDR3aa: CSVELGDRETQYF
abundance: -; v_gene: TRBV6-1; j_gene: TRBJ1-2; CDR3aa: CASSEATGLNYGYTF
abundance: -; v_gene: TRBV6-1; j_gene: TRBJ2-7; CDR3aa: CASSPSGGIYEQYF
abundance: -; v_gene: TRBV29-1; j_gene: TRBJ2-3; CDR3aa: CSVDKSGSTDTQYF
abundance: few; v_gene: TRBV30; j_gene: TRBJ2-3; CDR3aa: CAWSETRLRTDTQYF
abundance: few; v_gene: TRBV12-5; j_gene: TRBJ2-5; CDR3aa: CASGLGETQYF
abundance: -; v_gene: TRBV2; j_gene: TRBJ2-3; CDR3aa: CASSEWGRTDTQYF
abundance: few; v_gene: TRBV28; j_gene: TRBJ2-2; CDR3aa: CASSRTGLSNTGELFF
abundance: -; v_gene: TRBV30; j_gene: TRBJ2-2; CDR3aa: CAWSVVGGLNTGELFF
abundance: -; v_gene: TRBV19; j_gene: TRBJ2-1; CDR3aa: CASSRSGGAAYNEQFF
abundance: few; v_gene: TRBV4-2; j_gene: TRBJ2-6; CDR3aa: CASSQDEWQRAGGANVLTF
abundance: few; v_gene: TRBV4-2; j_gene: TRBJ1-5; CDR3aa: CASSQATGQGVQPQHF
abundance: -; v_gene: TRBV9; j_gene: TRBJ1-1; CDR3aa: CASSGSMGVSNTEAFF
abundance: -; v_gene: TRBV30; j_gene: TRBJ2-5; CDR3aa: CAWSAGGETQYF
abundance: few; v_gene: TRBV6-1; j_gene: TRBJ1-1; CDR3aa: CASRQDIWEAFF
abundance: -; v_gene: TRBV5-1; j_gene: TRBJ2-3; CDR3aa: CASVLSGTDTQYF
abundance: few; v_gene: TRBV9; j_gene: TRBJ2-7; CDR3aa: CASSVEGTSSYEQYF
abundance: -; v_gene: TRBV19; j_gene: TRBJ2-6; CDR3aa: CASNAQGVGANVLTF
abundance: -; v_gene: TRBV2; j_gene: TRBJ2-7; CDR3aa: CASSGGAYEQYF
abundance: few; v_gene: TRBV27; j_gene: TRBJ2-3; CDR3aa: CASSLQFGFAGGTDTQYF
abundance: -; v_gene: TRBV11-2; j_gene: TRBJ2-5; CDR3aa: CASSLGLAGGQETQYF
abundance: -; v_gene: TRBV29-1; j_gene: TRBJ2-1; CDR3aa: CSVSRGSSYNEQFF
abundance: -; v_gene: TRBV5-1; j_gene: TRBJ2-7; CDR3aa: CASSLGPGPYEQYF
abundance: -; v_gene: TRBV19; j_gene: TRBJ2-7; CDR3aa: CASSQGLFSEQYF
abundance: few; v_gene: TRBV15; j_gene: TRBJ2-5; CDR3aa: CATSRREGGETQYF
abundance: few; v_gene: TRBV6-6; j_gene: TRBJ1-5; CDR3aa: CASSYSTGSYNQPQHF
abundance: -; v_gene: TRBV7-8; j_gene: TRBJ2-1; CDR3aa: CASSLGPGSYNEQFF